A single sample is the source of the 10 T cell receptor beta chains below, sequenced in a study of beta chain features in type 1 diabetes. Regarding the study as a whole: Shortening of TCRB CDR3s, moderate but significant, appeared in all four CD4+ subsets of Type 1 diabetes patients.

The investigators reverse transcribed all of the isolated RNA, so they sequenced expressed TCRB transcripts. The table came from immunoSEQ multiplex PCR; TCRdb's copy has only in-frame clones and leaves some out. This table holds some 660,000 clones, over 13% found once. No antigens are known for them. Sample: naive CD4+ T cells from blood. The source of these receptors is a man aged 18 to 30 with type 1 diabetes.

V gene TRBV6-6 combines with J gene TRBJ1-2, with 8 bases that match TRBD1. With V trimmed by 5 bases and J by 4 bases, 9 bases remained unmatched. From germline, CDR1 is MNHNY and CDR2 SVGAGI (reference sequence). The CDR3 loop spans 15 amino acids. This CDR3 is CASSASGTGVYGYTF. In DNA form, the CDR3 reads TGTGCCAGCAGTGCGTCCGGGACAGGAGTCTATGGCTACACCTTC.

The chain is built from TRBV29-1 and TRBJ2-2, with a possible D match to TRBD1 (5 bases). CDR1 and CDR2 from the germline V gene are SQVTM and ANQGSEA. The CDR3 totals 11 residues. Trimming shortened V by 7 bases and J by 6 bases, and 9 bases separated the two germline ends. Here the CDR3 reads CSATEPGELFF. In nucleotides, the CDR3 is TGCAGCGCGACAGAGCCCGGGGAGCTGTTTTTT.

This rearrangement joins TRBV14 to TRBJ2-2; D is unclear. This CDR3 has 14 amino acids. In germline, CDR1 is SGHDN, CDR2 FVKESK. Trimming shortened V by 3 bases and J by 1 base, and 6 bases separated the two germline ends. The CDR3 spells CASSQYGNTGELFF. CDR3 nucleotides: TGTGCCAGCAGCCAGTACGGGAACACCGGGGAGCTGTTTTTT.

This clone was observed a handful of times. The rearrangement uses TRBV5-6 and TRBJ1-4; 7 bases fit TRBD1. Per germline, CDR1 SGHDT and CDR2 YYEEEE. Unmatched junction bases numbered 7, after V lost 3 bases and J lost 5 bases. The CDR3 covers 15 residues. CDR3 amino acids: CASSSPTGNNEKLFF. The CDR3 DNA is TGTGCCAGCAGCTCCCCGACAGGGAACAATGAAAAACTGTTTTTT.

V and J are TRBV5-5 and TRBJ2-6, with TRBD1 matching over 7 bases. This CDR3 has 13 amino acids. CDR1 is SGHKS and CDR2 is YYEKEE in the germline V gene (reference sequence). V lost 3 bases, J lost 11 bases, and 5 bases stayed unmatched. CDR3: CASSSGQRYVLTF. The CDR3 DNA sequence: TGTGCCAGCAGCTCGGGACAGCGGTACGTCCTGACTTTC.

This clone was seen more than once but under ten times. This sequence joins TRBV9 and TRBJ2-3; TRBD1 aligns across 7 bases. CDR3 length equals 12 residues. Germline V lookup: CDR1 SGDLS, CDR2 YYNGEE. V shed 3 bases, J shed 6 bases, and the junction held 1 base outside the gene matches. Written as DNA, the CDR3 is TGTGCCAGCAGCGAGGACAGGGATACGCAGTATTTT. It encodes CASSEDRDTQYF.

This clone was seen only a few times. This chain joins TRBV7-9 and TRBJ1-5; the match to TRBD1 covers 7 bases. The CDR3 totals 13 residues. Germline values: CDR1 SEHNR, CDR2 FQNEAQ (reference sequence). Unmatched junction bases numbered 5, after V lost 5 bases and J lost 7 bases. The CDR3 bases are TGTGCCAGCAGCACGACAGGGTTGCAGCCCCAGCATTTT. Translation gives CASSTTGLQPQHF. Complete variable domain (other parts from reference TRBV7-9 and TRBJ1-5): DTGVSQNPRHKITKRGQNVTFRCDPISEHNRLYWYRQTLGQGPEFLTYFQNEAQLEKSRLLSDRFSAERPKGSFSTLEIQRTEQGDSAMYLCASSTTGLQPQHFGDGTRLSIL.

The chain joins TRBV4-2 to TRBJ2-1; tentatively, D is TRBD2 (6 bases). The germline CDR1 and CDR2 sequences are LGHNA and YNFKEQ. The CDR3 length is 17 residues. The V end lost 3 bases, the J end lost 0 bases, and 15 bases lay between the germline ends. DNA for the CDR3: TGTGCCAGCAGCCATGCAAGGGGCGGGGACTCCTACAATGAGCAGTTCTTC. It encodes CASSHARGGDSYNEQFF.

The chain recombines TRBV25-1 with TRBJ1-4; 8 nucleotides align to TRBD1. V trimming: 6 bases; J trimming: 4 bases; junction bases outside the gene matches: 10. The CDR3 has 16 amino acids. Germline V lookup: CDR1 MGHDK, CDR2 SYGVNS. The CDR3 coding sequence is TGTGCCAGCAGCCTAGACAGGGGAACGGGTAATGAAAAACTGTTTTTT. Amino acid sequence: CASSLDRGTGNEKLFF.

This clone turned up a few times. The V gene is TRBV5-6, the J gene TRBJ2-2, with TRBD2 matching over 8 bases. Trimming removed 4 bases from V and 5 bases from J; junction bases left unmatched: 7. Germline assignment: CDR1 SGHDT and CDR2 YYEEEE. The CDR3 extends over 15 amino acids. CDR3: CASSEGLVVTGELFF. The DNA for the CDR3 is TGTGCCAGCAGCGAGGGACTAGTAGTGACCGGGGAGCTGTTTTTT.